One sample yielded the 2 T cell receptor beta chains listed below, sequenced in a study of cytotoxic CD8 clonotypes in ibrutinib-treated CLL. Profiling relied on immunoSEQ multiplex PCR, and the TCRdb table lists in-frame clones only, not all of them. Of 6,500 to 9,500 clones in the sample, approximately 79% were seen once. Material: PBMCs, obtained before ibrutinib treatment. These receptors were taken from a human donor with chronic lymphocytic leukemia.

This clone came up a few times. The rearrangement joins TRBV11-3 to TRBJ2-3; D uncertain. Per germline, CDR1 SGHNT and CDR2 YENEEA. The CDR3 spans 12 residues. V gave up 5 bases and J gave up 7 bases, with 10 bases separating them. CDR3 bases: TGTGCCAGCAGCCTTAATGGATATACGCAGTATTTT. Residues: CASSLNGYTQYF.

The V call is TRBV5-8, the J call TRBJ2-2, with 7 bases aligning to TRBD2. The V gene's germline CDR1 is SGHTS and CDR2 YDEGEE. V lost 1 base to trimming and J lost 1 base; unmatched junction nucleotides: 4. The CDR3 has 16 residues. DNA of the CDR3: TGTGCCAGCAGCTTGTATAGCGGGTTGAACACCGGGGAGCTGTTTTTT. Translating gives CASSLYSGLNTGELFF.